These 15 T cell receptor beta chains came from one sample sequenced in a study of T cells after yellow fever vaccination. TCRdb analysed the 5' RACE reads with MiXCR anew, one entry per CDR3 protein. The profile shows 500,000 to 650,000 distinct CDR3 sequences, less than 20% of them singletons. The source was PBMCs, collected 5 to 6 days after the first yellow fever vaccination. These TCRs come from a man younger than 30 who received the YFV17D yellow fever vaccine.

The V gene is TRBV2, the J gene TRBJ2-1, with D maybe TRBD2 (7 bases). Germline V lookup: CDR1 SNHLY, CDR2 FYNNEI. Trimming left V 9 bases short and J 9 bases short, with 21 bases between. This CDR3 is 14 amino acids long. The CDR3 DNA follows: TGTGCCAGTATCTTAAGGGGGGGGCACAGTGAGCAGTTCTTC. Its protein is CASILRGGHSEQFF.

The gene calls are TRBV20-1 and TRBJ1-2; D unresolved. Germline V gene lookup returns CDR1 DFQATT and CDR2 SNEGSKA (reference sequence). This CDR3 spans 10 amino acids. The V and J ends lost 7 bases and 7 bases respectively, with 10 bases between them. The CDR3 reads CSDHLRGYTF. The CDR3 bases are TGCAGTGATCATTTGCGTGGCTACACCTTC.

V and J are TRBV6-2 or TRBV6-3 and TRBJ1-5; TRBD1 might be the D (5 bases). The germline CDR1 and CDR2 sequences are MNHEY and SVGEGT. Trimming left V 0 bases short and J 3 bases short, with 9 bases between. This CDR3 is built from 15 residues. Here the CDR3 reads CASSYSKGTNQPQHF. CDR3 DNA: TGTGCCAGCAGTTACTCGAAAGGGACCAATCAGCCCCAGCATTTT.

The chain carries TRBV29-1 and TRBJ1-5; a weak D match, TRBD1 (6 bases). Per the germline V gene, CDR1 is SQVTM and CDR2 is ANQGSEA. The CDR3 is 13 residues long. V was pared by 4 bases and J by 2 bases, with 9 bases between. The chain's CDR3 is CSVAGVGNQPQHF. The CDR3 DNA sequence: TGCAGCGTTGCAGGGGTCGGCAATCAGCCCCAGCATTTT.

V usage is TRBV4-1 and J usage is TRBJ2-5, with D unclear. Germline CDR1 and CDR2: MGHRA and YSYEKL. Trimming took off 0 bases at V and 0 bases at J, with 8 bases between the two ends. The CDR3 contains 15 residues. CDR3 nucleotide sequence: TGCGCCAGCAGCCAAGAGTGGGCAAACCAAGAGACCCAGTACTTC. This translates into CASSQEWANQETQYF.

This clonotype came up a few times. The chain is built from TRBV29-1 and TRBJ1-1; no firm D call. Trimming removed 5 bases at V and 1 base at J, with 8 bases between. Germline CDR1 is SQVTM and CDR2 is ANQGSEA. CDR3 length: 12 amino acids. CDR3 sequence reads: CSVPEPNTEAFF. In DNA form, the CDR3 reads TGCAGCGTTCCGGAGCCGAACACTGAAGCTTTCTTT.

This clonotype has more than one count but fewer than ten. The rearrangement joins TRBV11-2 to TRBJ1-5, with D tentatively TRBD1 (6 bases). The CDR3 is made up of 14 amino acids. Germline V gives CDR1 SGHAT, CDR2 FQNNGV. V lost 4 bases and J lost 5, with 12 bases in between. CDR3 sequence: CASSSSNRDQPQHF. The DNA of the CDR3 is TGTGCCAGCAGCTCGTCAAACAGGGATCAGCCCCAGCATTTT.

V usage is TRBV19 and J usage is TRBJ2-1; 7 bases are shared with TRBD1. Germline loops: CDR1 LNHDA, CDR2 SQIVND (reference sequence). J was trimmed by 4 bases and V by 3 bases; bases with no gene match: 9. The CDR3 length is 16 residues. The CDR3 region is CASSMRPGQFYNEQFF. The CDR3 DNA is TGTGCCAGTAGTATGCGCCCGGGACAGTTTTACAATGAGCAGTTCTTC.

CDR3 sequence reads: CASSQTGAFGNTIYF. As DNA, the CDR3 is TGTGCCAGCAGTCAGACAGGCGCTTTTGGAAACACCATATATTTT. The chain recombines TRBV6-1 with TRBJ1-3; a weak D match, TRBD1 (6 bases). The germline CDR1 and CDR2 sequences are MNHNS and SASEGT. V was cut by 5 bases and J by 3 bases, with 14 bases left in between. The CDR3 is made up of 15 amino acids.

CDR3 amino acids: CASTVQDSYEQYF. The CDR3 DNA is TGTGCCAGCACTGTACAGGATTCCTACGAGCAGTACTTC. V usage is TRBV6-2 or TRBV6-3 and J usage is TRBJ2-7, with D possibly TRBD1 on 5 matching bases. The CDR3 extends over 13 amino acids. From germline, CDR1 is MNHEY and CDR2 SVGEGT. The ends were cut back, 7 bases at V and 1 base at J, with 11 bases in the middle.

J is TRBJ1-2 and V is TRBV19; 11 positions match TRBD1. The CDR3 is 15 residues long. Germline values: CDR1 LNHDA, CDR2 SQIVND (reference sequence). Trimming removed 9 bases from V and 4 bases from J; junction bases left unmatched: 10. The CDR3 reads CASRDRGSFSYGYTF. The CDR3 nucleotides are TGTGCCAGCCGGGACAGGGGGTCTTTTAGCTATGGCTACACCTTC.

This clonotype came up a few times. The J gene is TRBJ1-1, the V gene TRBV7-9; D perhaps matches TRBD1 (5 bases). The germline CDR1 and CDR2 sequences are SEHNR and FQNEAQ (reference sequence). The CDR3 loop spans 15 amino acids. V was pared by 5 bases and J by 1 base, with 14 bases between. The CDR3 is CASSGEGPRNTEAFF. The CDR3 DNA reads as TGTGCCAGCAGCGGAGAGGGACCTCGGAACACTGAAGCTTTCTTT.

In its sample, this clonotype was seen a few times. V and J are TRBV3-1 and TRBJ1-5, with 10 bases aligning to TRBD1. This CDR3 is 14 amino acids long. Germline CDR1 reads LGHDT; CDR2 reads YNNKEL (reference sequence). The trim removed 1 base at V and 8 bases at J, leaving 2 bases unmatched. This CDR3 reads CASSQGDRGKPQHF. CDR3 DNA: TGTGCCAGCAGCCAAGGGGACAGGGGAAAGCCCCAGCATTTT. Full variable domain (outside the CDR3, taken from reference TRBV3-1 and TRBJ1-5): DTAVSQTPKYLVTQMGNDKSIKCEQNLGHDTMYWYKQDSKKFLKIMFSYNNKELIINETVPNRFSPKSPDKAHLNLHINSLELGDSAVYFCASSQGDRGKPQHFGDGTRLSIL.

This clonotype was counted only a few times. This sequence joins TRBV11-1 and TRBJ2-6; 9 nucleotides match TRBD1. Per the germline V gene, CDR1 is SGHAT and CDR2 is FQDESV (reference sequence). V gave up 5 bases and J gave up 2 bases; unmatched junction bases: 10. The CDR3 consists of 18 residues. CDR3 residues: CASSVYRDRVPGANVLTF. CDR3 DNA: TGTGCCAGCAGCGTCTACCGGGACAGGGTTCCTGGGGCCAACGTCCTGACTTTC.

This clonotype was recorded at least ten times. One end of the junction fails to match germline, which may point to a read error. The rearrangement joins TRBV7-7 to TRBJ2-3; 14 nucleotides line up with TRBD2. CDR1 is SSHAT and CDR2 is FNYEAQ in the germline V gene (reference sequence). CDR3 length: 16 residues. Here the CDR3 DNA reads TGTGCTAGCAGCTTAGGACTAGCGGGGGGCCAAGATACGCAGTATTTT. Translated, it gives CASSLGLAGGQDTQYF. The full variable domain, with the rest looked up from reference TRBV7-7 and TRBJ2-3, is GAGVSQSPRYKVTKRGQDVTLRCDPISSHATLYWYQQALGQGPEFLTYFNYEAQPDKSGLPSDRFSAERPEGSISTLTIQRTEQRDSAMYRCASSLGLAGGQDTQYFGPGTRLTVL.